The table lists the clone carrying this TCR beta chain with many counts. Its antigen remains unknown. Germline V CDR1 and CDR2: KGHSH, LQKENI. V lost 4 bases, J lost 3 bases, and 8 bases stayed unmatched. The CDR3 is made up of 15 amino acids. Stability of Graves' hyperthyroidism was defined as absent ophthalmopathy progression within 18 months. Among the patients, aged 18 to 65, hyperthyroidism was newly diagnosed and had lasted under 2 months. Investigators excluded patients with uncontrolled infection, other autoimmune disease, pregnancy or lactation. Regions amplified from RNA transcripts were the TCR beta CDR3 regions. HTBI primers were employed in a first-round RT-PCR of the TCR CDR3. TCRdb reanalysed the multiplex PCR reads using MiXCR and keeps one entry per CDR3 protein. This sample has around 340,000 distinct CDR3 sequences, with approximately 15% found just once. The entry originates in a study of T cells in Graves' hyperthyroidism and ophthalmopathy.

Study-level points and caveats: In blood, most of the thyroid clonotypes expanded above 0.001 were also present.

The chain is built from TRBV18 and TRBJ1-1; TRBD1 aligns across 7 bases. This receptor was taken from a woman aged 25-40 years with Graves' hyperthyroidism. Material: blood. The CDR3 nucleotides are TGTGCCAGCTCACTCGGGGACAGCTGGCACACTGAAGCTTTCTTT. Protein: CASSLGDSWHTEAFF.